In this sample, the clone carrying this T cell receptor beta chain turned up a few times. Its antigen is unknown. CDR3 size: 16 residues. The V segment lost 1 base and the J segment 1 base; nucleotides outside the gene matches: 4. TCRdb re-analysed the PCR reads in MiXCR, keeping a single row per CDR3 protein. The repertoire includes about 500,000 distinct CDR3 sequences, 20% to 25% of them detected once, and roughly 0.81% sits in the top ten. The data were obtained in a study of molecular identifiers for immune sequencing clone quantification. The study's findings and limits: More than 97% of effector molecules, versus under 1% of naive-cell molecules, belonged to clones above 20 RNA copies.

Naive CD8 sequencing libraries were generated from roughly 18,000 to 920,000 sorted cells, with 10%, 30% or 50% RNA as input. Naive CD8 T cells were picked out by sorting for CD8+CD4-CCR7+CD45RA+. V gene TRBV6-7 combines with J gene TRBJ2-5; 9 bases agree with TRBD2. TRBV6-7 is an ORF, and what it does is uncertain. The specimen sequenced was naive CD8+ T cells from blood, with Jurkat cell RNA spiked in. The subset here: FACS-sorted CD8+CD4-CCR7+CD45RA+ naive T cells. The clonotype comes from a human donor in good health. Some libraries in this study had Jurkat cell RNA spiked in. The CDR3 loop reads CASSYWASGAQETQYF. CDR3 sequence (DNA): TGTGCCAGCAGTTACTGGGCTAGCGGGGCCCAAGAGACCCAGTACTTC.